This T cell receptor beta chain appears in the sequencing data of a study of human T cells and chemical hapten exposure. TCRdb ran MiXCR on the RACE reads and lists one entry per CDR3 protein. The profile shows around 75,000 distinct CDR3 sequences, approximately 12% of them singletons. Time point here: patch test 1, 2 weeks after DPC sensitization. Treatment meaning: therapeutic diphenylcyclopropenone sensitization with weekly scalp DPC. Sequenced material: whole blood, taken in connection with sensitization to the hapten diphenylcyclopropenone (DPC). The TCR sequence derives from a woman in her sixties with alopecia areata. Some clones in this sample may be carry-over from other donors' samples.

The CDR3 protein is CASSLTGTNTGELFF. The DNA for the CDR3 is TGCGCCAGCAGCTTGACAGGGACGAACACCGGGGAGCTGTTTTTT. The chain has TRBV5-1 and TRBJ2-2, with a possible D match to TRBD1 (6 bases). The CDR3 is 15 residues long. Trimming cost V 1 base and J 0 bases, with 7 bases left between them. From germline, CDR1 is SGHRS and CDR2 YFSETQ.